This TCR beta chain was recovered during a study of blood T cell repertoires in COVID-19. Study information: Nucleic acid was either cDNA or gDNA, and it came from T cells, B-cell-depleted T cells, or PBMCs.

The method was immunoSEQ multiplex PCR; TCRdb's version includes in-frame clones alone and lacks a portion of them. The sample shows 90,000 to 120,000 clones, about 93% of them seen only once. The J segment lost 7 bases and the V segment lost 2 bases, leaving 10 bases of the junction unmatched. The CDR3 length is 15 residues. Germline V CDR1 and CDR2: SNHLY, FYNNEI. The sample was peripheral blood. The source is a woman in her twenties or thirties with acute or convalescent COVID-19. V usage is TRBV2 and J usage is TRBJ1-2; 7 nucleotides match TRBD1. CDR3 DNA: TGTGCCAGCAGTGAAAATGTAAGGGGGCTGAGTGGCTACACCTTC. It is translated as CASSENVRGLSGYTF.